This passage covers 18 T cell receptor beta chains from one sample sequenced in a study of cytomegalovirus exposure and HLA in healthy donors. Method: immunoSEQ multiplex PCR; TCRdb's copy keeps in-frame clones and lacks some. Of 120,000 or so clones in the sample, approximately 91% were seen once. Sequencing input: PBMCs. The receptor source for this set is a young woman in good health and CMV-seronegative.

The CDR3, as DNA: TGCGCCAGCAGCTACCCCTCGGACAGGGCAAGGAATGAGCAGTTCTTC. As protein: CASSYPSDRARNEQFF. The genes are TRBV5-1 and TRBJ2-1; TRBD1 agrees at 8 bases. This CDR3 region has 16 residues. Per germline, CDR1 SGHRS and CDR2 YFSETQ. The junction had 12 bases not matched to a gene; V was cut back by 3 bases and J by 7 bases.

The chain links TRBV5-1 to TRBJ2-5; 7 nucleotides agree with TRBD2. This CDR3 region has 15 residues. Germline V gives CDR1 SGHRS, CDR2 YFSETQ. Trimming removed 3 bases from V and 4 bases from J; junction bases left unmatched: 9. CDR3 residues: CASSSGLGGRETQYF. DNA of the CDR3: TGCGCCAGCAGCTCGGGGCTCGGGGGGAGAGAGACCCAGTACTTC.

The V and J genes are TRBV28 and TRBJ2-1; D call uncertain. There are 15 residues in the CDR3. CDR1 is MDHEN and CDR2 is SYDVKM in the germline V gene. V was shortened by 4 bases and J by 0 bases, with 10 bases between the two germline ends. CDR3 region: CASSYRLSSYNEQFF. CDR3 nucleotides: TGTGCCAGCAGTTACAGATTGAGCTCCTACAATGAGCAGTTCTTC.

This rearrangement joins TRBV5-1 to TRBJ2-7; D might be TRBD2 (6 bases). Germline V gene lookup returns CDR1 SGHRS and CDR2 YFSETQ. The V end lost 5 bases, the J end lost 3 bases, and 12 bases lay between the germline ends. The CDR3 loop spans 13 amino acids. The chain's CDR3 is CASSRDSYYEQYF. CDR3 in DNA: TGCGCCAGCAGTCGGGACTCATACTACGAGCAGTACTTC.

The rearrangement uses TRBV21-1 and TRBJ2-4; the D segment call TRBD1 is taken from the table without a DNA check. TRBV21-1 is a pseudogene. The CDR3 has 17 amino acids. The CDR3 DNA is TGTGCCAGCAGCAGTACCCAGGATTTACTAGCCAAAAACATTCAGTACTTC. It specifies CASSSTQDLLAKNIQYF.

The chain employs TRBV7-2 and TRBJ2-1, with 11 nucleotides matching TRBD2. J was trimmed by 5 bases and V by 8 bases; bases with no gene match: 8. CDR1 is SGHTA, CDR2 FQGNSA, per germline. This CDR3 has 15 amino acids. CDR3 coding DNA: TGTGCCAGCGGACTACTAGCGGGAGACAACAATGAGCAGTTCTTC. It encodes CASGLLAGDNNEQFF.

In DNA form, the CDR3 reads TGTGCCAGCAGGTGGGAACTAGCGGGAGCGGACGAGCAGTACTTC. Protein product: CASRWELAGADEQYF. The V gene is TRBV6-1, the J gene TRBJ2-7; TRBD2 agrees at 11 bases. Germline CDR1 MNHNS, CDR2 SASEGT. V lost 6 bases to trimming and J lost 5 bases; unmatched junction nucleotides: 9. CDR3 length equals 15 residues.

The gene calls are TRBV25-1 and TRBJ1-4; D remains ambiguous. The V gene's germline CDR1 is MGHDK and CDR2 SYGVNS. V gave up 3 bases and J gave up 8 bases, with 13 bases separating them. The CDR3 spans 14 residues. The CDR3 protein is CASSDFVTREKLFF. CDR3 DNA sequence: TGTGCCAGCAGTGACTTCGTTACGCGGGAAAAACTGTTTTTT.

This chain joins TRBV13 and TRBJ2-3; D call uncertain. Germline values: CDR1 PRHDT, CDR2 FYEKMQ (reference sequence). This CDR3 spans 11 amino acids. The germline V and J ends were trimmed by 6 bases and 5 bases, with 6 bases remaining between them. The CDR3 region is CASSTRDTQYF. In DNA, the CDR3 is TGTGCCAGCAGTACGAGAGATACGCAGTATTTT.

This clone was recorded once. This rearrangement joins TRBV28 to TRBJ2-7, with TRBD1 matching over 7 bases. V lost 11 bases, J lost 3 bases, and 10 bases stayed unmatched. Germline V CDR1 and CDR2: MDHEN, SYDVKM. CDR3 length: 13 amino acids. CDR3 protein: CAAIRDSGYEQYF. As DNA, the CDR3 is TGTGCCGCAATAAGGGACAGCGGCTACGAGCAGTACTTC.

The chain employs TRBV7-9 and TRBJ1-3; 9 nucleotides match TRBD1. The CDR3 has 15 residues. CDR1 is SEHNR and CDR2 is FQNEAQ in the germline V gene (reference sequence). V trimming: 3 bases; J trimming: 2 bases; junction bases outside the gene matches: 2. This chain's CDR3 is CASSFGTGPGNTIYF. CDR3 DNA sequence: TGTGCCAGCAGCTTTGGGACAGGGCCTGGAAACACCATATATTTT.

CDR3 bases: TGTGCCAGCTCATCCTCGGACAGGGACGGCACAGATACGCAGTATTTT. This gives the protein CASSSSDRDGTDTQYF. The chain has TRBV18 and TRBJ2-3; 8 bases line up with TRBD1. Germline values: CDR1 KGHSH, CDR2 LQKENI. With 5 bases clipped from V and 1 base from J, the junction kept 8 bases outside the gene matches. This CDR3 has 16 residues. Together with reference TRBV18 and TRBJ2-3, the CDR3 gives the full variable domain: NAGVMQNPRHLVRRRGQEARLRCSPMKGHSHVYWYRQLPEEGLKFMVYLQKENIIDESGMPKERFSAEFPKEGPSILRIQQVVRGDSAAYFCASSSSDRDGTDTQYFGPGTRLTVL.

The V and J genes are TRBV5-6 and TRBJ2-7; TRBD1 matches at 8 bases. Germline trimming cut 6 bases from V and 2 bases from J; bases unmatched to any gene: 7. The CDR3 spans 14 residues. Germline-derived CDR1 and CDR2 are SGHDT and YYEEEE. CDR3 loop: CASTRRGPAYEQYF. In DNA, the CDR3 is TGTGCCAGCACACGCAGGGGGCCGGCCTACGAGCAGTACTTC.

The CDR3 sequence is CASSSGTDERPQYF. The CDR3 region has the DNA TGTGCCAGCAGCTCGGGGACTGACGAGAGACCCCAGTACTTC. This chain uses TRBV11-3 with TRBJ2-5, with D perhaps matching TRBD2 (6 bases). The V and J ends lost 4 bases and 9 bases respectively, with 18 bases between them. The CDR3 is made up of 14 amino acids. The germline CDR1 and CDR2 sequences are SGHNT and YENEEA.

This chain connects TRBV7-9 to TRBJ1-3, with D maybe TRBD1 (5 bases). Germline values: CDR1 SEHNR, CDR2 FQNEAQ (reference sequence). Trimming removed 5 bases at V and 0 bases at J, with 17 bases between. The CDR3 extends over 17 amino acids. CDR3 region: CASSPRQLQLSGNTIYF. CDR3 coding DNA: TGTGCCAGCAGCCCTCGACAGCTCCAACTCTCTGGAAACACCATATATTTT.

This chain links TRBV6-6 with TRBJ2-1; 9 nucleotides match TRBD1. CDR1 is MNHNY and CDR2 is SVGAGI in the germline V gene (reference sequence). The trim removed 7 bases at V and 9 bases at J, leaving 13 bases unmatched. The CDR3 has 15 residues. CDR3: CASIDRGTGFLEQFF. Written as DNA, the CDR3 is TGTGCCAGCATCGACAGGGGGACGGGATTTCTTGAGCAGTTCTTC.

This clone has more than one count but fewer than ten. As DNA, the CDR3 is TGTGCCCCTCAGGGGGGTTCTTACTTC. Residues: CAPQGGSYF. The chain recombines TRBV28 with TRBJ2-7, with a weak D call TRBD1 (7 bases). This CDR3 spans 9 amino acids. The germline V gene has CDR1 MDHEN and CDR2 SYDVKM. The V and J ends lost 11 bases and 13 bases respectively, with 15 bases between them.

The CDR3 DNA reads as TGTGCCAGCAGTTTAGCCAGGGAATCTAATCAGCCCCAGCATTTT. Translated: CASSLARESNQPQHF. The chain uses TRBV28 and TRBJ1-5, with TRBD1 as a possible D gene (5 bases). V lost 2 bases to trimming and J lost 4 bases, with 12 bases between them. Per germline, CDR1 MDHEN and CDR2 SYDVKM. This CDR3 is 15 amino acids long. The complete variable domain, with remaining parts taken from reference TRBV28 and TRBJ1-5, reads DVKVTQSSRYLVKRTGEKVFLECVQDMDHENMFWYRQDPGLGLRLIYFSYDVKMKEKGDIPEGYSVSREKKERFSLILESASTNQTSMYLCASSLARESNQPQHFGDGTRLSIL.